This TCR beta chain stems from a study of vaccination and CD4 T cells after COVID-19. About the research overall: Each convalescent patient was PCR positive for SARS-CoV-2 on nasal swab; fewer than ten cases were mild and one severe.

A note on this clonotype: Its cognate antigen is unknown.

The CDR3 is made up of 13 amino acids. V was shortened by 6 bases and J by 0 bases, with 9 bases between the two germline ends. Germline V gene data show CDR1 as MNHNS and CDR2 as SASEGT. Sample time point: late sampling 161 to 241 days after vaccination in a few convalescent patients. The treatment here: approximately 9-day PBMC culture with coronavirus spike peptide pools or control peptides (ViraFEST assay). Each well received around 1.8 million PBMCs, cultured with approximately 9 IU/ml IL-2 and 8 to 10 ug/ml peptide pools. Scientists ran DNA taken from cultured CD4+ T cells through the Oncomine TCR Beta short-read assay for sequencing. TCRdb reprocessed the PCR reads via MiXCR and lists one record per CDR3 protein. Among tens of thousands of distinct CDR3 sequences listed, over 25% were seen once.

The chain uses TRBV6-1 and TRBJ2-7; D may correspond to TRBD1 or TRBD2 (5 bases each). This clonotype was obtained from a human donor who had recovered from COVID-19. The sequencing used CD4+ T cells from blood, cultured in vitro, collected about 7 months after SARS-CoV-2 vaccination. CDR3 amino acids: CASRGTGSYEQYF. The CDR3 DNA follows: TGTGCCAGCAGGGGGACGGGCTCCTACGAGCAGTACTTC.